In this sample, the clone carrying this T cell receptor beta chain turned up a few times. Its cognate antigen is unknown. One entry per CDR3 protein, called by TCRdb with MiXCR from the RT-PCR reads. The table has around 850,000 distinct CDR3 sequences, approximately 18% seen once. This sample is part of a study of response to subunit inactivated influenza vaccine. Study findings and constraints: The study's authors posited that every seasonal influenza vaccination enlists few new T cells.

The V and J ends lost 4 bases and 4 bases respectively, with 7 bases between them. Per the germline V gene, CDR1 is SEHNR and CDR2 is FQNEAQ (reference sequence). The length of the CDR3 is 12 residues. The sample in question was PBMCs from blood, obtained 5 to 6 days after vaccination. The receptor comes from a man in his forties or fifties who received an inactivated influenza vaccine. This chain connects TRBV7-9 to TRBJ1-1, with D maybe TRBD1 (5 bases). The CDR3 region is CASSWGSTEAFF. CDR3 sequence (DNA): TGTGCCAGCAGCTGGGGGAGCACTGAAGCTTTCTTT.